This TCR beta chain was found in a study of regulatory T cells in long-lasting Graves disease. This clonotype has a count of ten or more. This sample's time point: newly diagnosed GD, antithyroid drugs for less than 3 months. PBMCs provided the RNA from which the TCR library was made. The germline CDR1 and CDR2 sequences are KGHDR and SFDVKD. The CDR3 totals 15 residues. Trimming removed 12 bases from V and 8 bases from J, with 22 bases in between. For TCR beta, libraries came from iRepertoire HTBI primers and Arm-PCR of CDR3 regions. TCRdb recomputed calls from the multiplex PCR reads with MiXCR, one row per CDR3 protein. The data contain some 400,000 distinct CDR3 sequences, under 15% of them singletons. Separately, the same data were catalogued under a study of T cells in Graves' hyperthyroidism and ophthalmopathy.

The material sequenced was peripheral blood mononuclear cells (PBMCs), taken at new diagnosis, from a patient treated with antithyroid drugs. This TCR was recovered from a woman in her 30s with Graves disease. The chain is built from TRBV24-1 and TRBJ1-6; tentatively, D is TRBD1 (5 bases). In nucleotides, the CDR3 is TGTGCCGCACTGCGGGGACCTGGGTGGCATTCACCCCTCCACTTT. It codes for CAALRGPGWHSPLHF.